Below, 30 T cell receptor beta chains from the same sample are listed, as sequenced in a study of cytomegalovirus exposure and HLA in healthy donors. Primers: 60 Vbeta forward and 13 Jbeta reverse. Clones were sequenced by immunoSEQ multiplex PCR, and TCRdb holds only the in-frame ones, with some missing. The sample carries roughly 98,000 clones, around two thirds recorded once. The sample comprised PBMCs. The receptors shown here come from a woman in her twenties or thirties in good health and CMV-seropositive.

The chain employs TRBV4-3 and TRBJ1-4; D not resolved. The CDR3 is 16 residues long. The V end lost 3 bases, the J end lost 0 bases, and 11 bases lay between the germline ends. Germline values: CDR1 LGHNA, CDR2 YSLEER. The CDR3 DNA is TGCGCCAGCAGCCAGGACTACTGGGCAACTAATGAAAAACTGTTTTTT. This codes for CASSQDYWATNEKLFF.

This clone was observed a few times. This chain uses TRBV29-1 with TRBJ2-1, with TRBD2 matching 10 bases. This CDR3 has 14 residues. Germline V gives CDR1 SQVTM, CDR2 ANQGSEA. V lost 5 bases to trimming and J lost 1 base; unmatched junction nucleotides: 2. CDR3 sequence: CSVTTSGSYNEQFF. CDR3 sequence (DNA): TGCAGCGTTACGACTAGCGGGTCCTACAATGAGCAGTTCTTC.

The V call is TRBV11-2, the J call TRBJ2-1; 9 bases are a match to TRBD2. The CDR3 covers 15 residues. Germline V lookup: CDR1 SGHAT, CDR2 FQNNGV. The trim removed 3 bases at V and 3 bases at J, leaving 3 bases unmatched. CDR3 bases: TGTGCCAGCAGCTTGAGACTAGCGGACTACAATGAGCAGTTCTTC. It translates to CASSLRLADYNEQFF.

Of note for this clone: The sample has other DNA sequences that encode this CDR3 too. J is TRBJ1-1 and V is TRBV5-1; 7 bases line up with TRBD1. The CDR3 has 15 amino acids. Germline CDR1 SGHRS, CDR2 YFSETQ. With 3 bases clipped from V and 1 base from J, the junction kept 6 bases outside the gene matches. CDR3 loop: CASSSGGTENTEAFF. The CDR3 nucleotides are TGCGCCAGCAGCTCGGGGGGGACAGAGAACACTGAAGCTTTCTTT. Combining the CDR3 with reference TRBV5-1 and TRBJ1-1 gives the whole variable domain KAGVTQTPRYLIKTRGQQVTLSCSPISGHRSVSWYQQTPGQGLQFLFEYFSETQRNKGNFPGRFSGRQFSNSRSEMNVSTLELGDSALYLCASSSGGTENTEAFFGQGTRLTVV.

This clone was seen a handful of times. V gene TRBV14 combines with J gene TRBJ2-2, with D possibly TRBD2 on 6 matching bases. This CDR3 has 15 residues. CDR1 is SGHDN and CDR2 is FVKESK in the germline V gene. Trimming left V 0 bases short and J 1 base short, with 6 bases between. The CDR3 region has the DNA TGTGCCAGCAGCCAAGAGGGGGGGAACACCGGGGAGCTGTTTTTT. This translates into CASSQEGGNTGELFF. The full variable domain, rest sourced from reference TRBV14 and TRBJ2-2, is EAGVTQFPSHSVIEKGQTVTLRCDPISGHDNLYWYRRVMGKEIKFLLHFVKESKQDESGMPNNRFLAERTGGTYSTLKVQPAELEDSGVYFCASSQEGGNTGELFFGEGSRLTVL.

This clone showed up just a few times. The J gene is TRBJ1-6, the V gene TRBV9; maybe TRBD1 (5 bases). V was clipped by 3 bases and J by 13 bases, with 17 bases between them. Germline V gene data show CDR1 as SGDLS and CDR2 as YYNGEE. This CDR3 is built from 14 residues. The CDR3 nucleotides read TGTGCCAGCAGCGCAACCGGGACTCTCCGGCCCCTCCACTTT. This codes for CASSATGTLRPLHF.

The CDR3 sequence: CAWSRTGIFNQPQHF. The DNA of the CDR3 is TGTGCCTGGAGCCGTACAGGGATTTTCAATCAGCCCCAGCATTTT. The chain links TRBV30 to TRBJ1-5; a possible D gene is TRBD1 (6 bases). Germline V gene sequence: CDR1 GTSNPN, CDR2 SVGIG (reference sequence). This CDR3 has 15 amino acids. Trimming took 3 bases from V and 3 from J, leaving 15 bases between them.

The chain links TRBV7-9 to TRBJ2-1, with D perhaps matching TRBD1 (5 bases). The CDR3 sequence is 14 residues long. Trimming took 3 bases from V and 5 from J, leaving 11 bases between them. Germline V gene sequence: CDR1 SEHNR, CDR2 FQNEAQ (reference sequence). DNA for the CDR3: TGTGCCAGCAGCTTGGACACCGTGAACAATGAGCAGTTCTTC. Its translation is CASSLDTVNNEQFF.

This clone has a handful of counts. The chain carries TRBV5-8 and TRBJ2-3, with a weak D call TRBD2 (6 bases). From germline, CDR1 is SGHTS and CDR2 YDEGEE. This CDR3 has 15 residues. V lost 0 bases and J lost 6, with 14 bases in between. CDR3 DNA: TGTGCCAGCAGCTTGGATGCGGAGGGCGGGGATACGCAGTATTTT. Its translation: CASSLDAEGGDTQYF.

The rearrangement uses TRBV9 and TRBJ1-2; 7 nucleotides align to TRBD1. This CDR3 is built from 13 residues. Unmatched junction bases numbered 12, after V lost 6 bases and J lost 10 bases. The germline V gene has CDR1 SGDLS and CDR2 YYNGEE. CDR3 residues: CASTPGQTWVYTF. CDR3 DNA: TGTGCCAGCACCCCGGGACAGACTTGGGTCTACACCTTC.

CDR3 nucleotide sequence: TGCGCCAGCCGACAATTAGGTGACAGGACAGGGTCCTACGAGCAGTACTTC. This sequence encodes CASRQLGDRTGSYEQYF. The V call is TRBV23-1, the J call TRBJ2-7, with 8 bases fitting TRBD1. TRBV23-1 is an ORF for which the function is uncertain. V shed 8 bases, J shed 1 base, and the junction held 16 bases outside the gene matches. The CDR3 runs to 17 residues.

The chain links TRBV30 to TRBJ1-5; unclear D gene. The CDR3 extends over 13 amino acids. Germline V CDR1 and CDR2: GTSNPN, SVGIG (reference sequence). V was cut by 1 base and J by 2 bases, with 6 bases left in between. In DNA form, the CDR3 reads TGTGCCTGGAGTGGTTCTGGCAATCAGCCCCAGCATTTT. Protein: CAWSGSGNQPQHF.

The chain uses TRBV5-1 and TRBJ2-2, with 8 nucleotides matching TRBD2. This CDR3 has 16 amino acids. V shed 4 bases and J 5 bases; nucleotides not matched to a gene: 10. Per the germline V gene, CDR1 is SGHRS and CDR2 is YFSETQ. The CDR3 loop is CASSASLAGYTGELFF. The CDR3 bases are TGCGCCAGCAGCGCATCCTTAGCGGGGTATACCGGGGAGCTGTTTTTT. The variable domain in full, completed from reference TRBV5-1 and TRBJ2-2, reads KAGVTQTPRYLIKTRGQQVTLSCSPISGHRSVSWYQQTPGQGLQFLFEYFSETQRNKGNFPGRFSGRQFSNSRSEMNVSTLELGDSALYLCASSASLAGYTGELFFGEGSRLTVL.

CDR3 bases: TGTGCCAGCAGCAAAGATGGGGGCGCGGTAATGACTAATGAAAAACTGTTTTTT. It is translated as CASSKDGGAVMTNEKLFF. The rearrangement links TRBV21-1 to TRBJ1-4; the D segment call TRBD1 is taken from the table without a DNA check. TRBV21-1 is tagged as a pseudogene. This CDR3 comprises 18 residues.

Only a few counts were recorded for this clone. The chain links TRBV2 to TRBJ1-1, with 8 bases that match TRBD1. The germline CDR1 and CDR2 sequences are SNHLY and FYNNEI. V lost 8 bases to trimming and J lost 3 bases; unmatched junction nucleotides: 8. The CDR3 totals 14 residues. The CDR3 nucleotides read TGTGCCAGCCGGGGAGACAGGGGCTACACTGAAGCTTTCTTT. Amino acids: CASRGDRGYTEAFF. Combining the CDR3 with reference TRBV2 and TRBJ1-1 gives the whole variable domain EPEVTQTPSHQVTQMGQEVILRCVPISNHLYFYWYRQILGQKVEFLVSFYNNEISEKSEIFDDQFSVERPDGSNFTLKIRSTKLEDSAMYFCASRGDRGYTEAFFGQGTRLTVV.

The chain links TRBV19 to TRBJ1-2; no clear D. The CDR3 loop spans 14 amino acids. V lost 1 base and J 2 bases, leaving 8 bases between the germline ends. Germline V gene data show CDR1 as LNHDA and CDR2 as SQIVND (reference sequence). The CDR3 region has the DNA TGTGCCAGTAGTATAGGGCAGAAAAACTATGGCTACACCTTC. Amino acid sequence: CASSIGQKNYGYTF.

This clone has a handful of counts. The CDR3 here is CASSSGQERLKLFF. In DNA form, the CDR3 reads TGTGCCAGCAGTTCAGGACAGGAGAGGCTAAAACTGTTTTTT. The V gene is TRBV28, the J gene TRBJ1-4, with TRBD1 matching over 7 bases. This CDR3 has 14 amino acids. J lost 10 bases, V lost 4 bases, and 9 bases had no gene match. CDR1 is MDHEN, CDR2 SYDVKM, per germline.

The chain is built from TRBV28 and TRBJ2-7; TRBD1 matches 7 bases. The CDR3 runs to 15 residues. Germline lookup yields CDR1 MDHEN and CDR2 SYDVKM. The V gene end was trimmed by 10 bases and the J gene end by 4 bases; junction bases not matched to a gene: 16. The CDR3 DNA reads TGTGCCACTCAACTACCGGGACAGCTCAGGTACGAGCAGTACTTC. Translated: CATQLPGQLRYEQYF.

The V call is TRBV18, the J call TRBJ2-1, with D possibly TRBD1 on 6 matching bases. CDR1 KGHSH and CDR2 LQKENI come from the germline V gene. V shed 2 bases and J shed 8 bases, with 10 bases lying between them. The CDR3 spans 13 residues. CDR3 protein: CASSPSGEHEQFF. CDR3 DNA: TGTGCCAGCTCACCATCAGGGGAGCATGAGCAGTTCTTC.

The CDR3 DNA reads as TGCGCCAGCAGCCAGTGGACAGCTAATTCACCCCTCCACTTT. It is translated as CASSQWTANSPLHF. The chain is built from TRBV4-3 and TRBJ1-6, with D perhaps matching TRBD1 (6 bases). In germline, CDR1 is LGHNA, CDR2 YSLEER. Trimming removed 3 bases from V and 6 bases from J, with 9 bases in between. This CDR3 is built from 14 residues.

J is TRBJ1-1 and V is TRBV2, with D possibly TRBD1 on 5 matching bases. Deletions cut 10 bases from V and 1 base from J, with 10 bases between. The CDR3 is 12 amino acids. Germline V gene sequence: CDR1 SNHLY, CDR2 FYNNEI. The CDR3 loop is CANPGENTEAFF. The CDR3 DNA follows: TGTGCCAATCCGGGGGAGAACACTGAAGCTTTCTTT.

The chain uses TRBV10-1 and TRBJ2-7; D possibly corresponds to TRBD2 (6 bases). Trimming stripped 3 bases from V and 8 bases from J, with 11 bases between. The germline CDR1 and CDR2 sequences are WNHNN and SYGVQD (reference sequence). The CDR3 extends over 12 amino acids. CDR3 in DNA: TGCGCCAGCAGTGATGGCGGGGTGCAGCAGTACTTC. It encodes CASSDGGVQQYF.

The CDR3 sequence is CASSSLSGTTNEKLFF. The CDR3 DNA follows: TGTGCCAGCAGCTCACTCTCAGGAACAACTAATGAAAAACTGTTTTTT. This chain links TRBV7-9 with TRBJ1-4; unclear D gene. From germline, CDR1 is SEHNR and CDR2 FQNEAQ (reference sequence). V was shortened by 4 bases and J by 0 bases, with 12 bases between the two germline ends. CDR3 length: 16 residues. Based on the CDR3 plus reference TRBV7-9 and TRBJ1-4, the full variable domain is DTGVSQNPRHKITKRGQNVTFRCDPISEHNRLYWYRQTLGQGPEFLTYFQNEAQLEKSRLLSDRFSAERPKGSFSTLEIQRTEQGDSAMYLCASSSLSGTTNEKLFFGSGTQLSVL.

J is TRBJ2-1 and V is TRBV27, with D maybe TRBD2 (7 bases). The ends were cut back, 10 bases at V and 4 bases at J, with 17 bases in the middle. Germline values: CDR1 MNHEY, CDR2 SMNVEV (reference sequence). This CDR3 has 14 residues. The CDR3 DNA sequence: TGTGCCACGTCACGTGCGGGGGCATACAATGAGCAGTTCTTC. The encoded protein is CATSRAGAYNEQFF.

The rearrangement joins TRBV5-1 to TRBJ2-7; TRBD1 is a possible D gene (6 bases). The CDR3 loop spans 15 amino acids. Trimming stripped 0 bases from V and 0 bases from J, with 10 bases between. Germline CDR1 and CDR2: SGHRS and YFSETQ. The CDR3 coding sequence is TGCGCCAGCAGCTTGGGACAGGTGGGCTCCTACGAGCAGTACTTC. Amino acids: CASSLGQVGSYEQYF.

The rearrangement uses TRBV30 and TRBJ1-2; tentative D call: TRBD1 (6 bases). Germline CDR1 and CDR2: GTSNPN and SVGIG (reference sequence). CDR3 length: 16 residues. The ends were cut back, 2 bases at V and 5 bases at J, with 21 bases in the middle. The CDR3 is CAWSLPLGGLRYGYTF. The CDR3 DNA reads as TGTGCCTGGAGTCTCCCCTTGGGGGGGCTACGGTATGGCTACACCTTC.

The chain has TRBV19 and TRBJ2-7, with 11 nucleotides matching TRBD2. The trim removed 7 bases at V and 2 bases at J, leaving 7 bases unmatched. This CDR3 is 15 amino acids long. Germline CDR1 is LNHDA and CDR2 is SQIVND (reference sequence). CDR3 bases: TGTGCCAGTACCGAGGGGACTAGCGGTCCCTACGAGCAGTACTTC. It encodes CASTEGTSGPYEQYF.

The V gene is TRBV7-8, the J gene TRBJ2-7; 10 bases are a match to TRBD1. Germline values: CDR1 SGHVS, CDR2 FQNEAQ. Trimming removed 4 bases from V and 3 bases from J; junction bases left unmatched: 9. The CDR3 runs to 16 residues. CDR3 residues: CASSWNPGQGNYEQYF. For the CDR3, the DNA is TGTGCCAGCAGCTGGAATCCGGGACAGGGGAACTACGAGCAGTACTTC.

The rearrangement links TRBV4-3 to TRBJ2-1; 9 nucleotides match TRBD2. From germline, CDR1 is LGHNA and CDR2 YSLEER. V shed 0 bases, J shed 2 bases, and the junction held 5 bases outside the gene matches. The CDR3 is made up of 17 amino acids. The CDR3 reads CASSQDLERGAYNEQFF. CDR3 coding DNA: TGCGCCAGCAGCCAAGACCTGGAGCGGGGGGCCTACAATGAGCAGTTCTTC.

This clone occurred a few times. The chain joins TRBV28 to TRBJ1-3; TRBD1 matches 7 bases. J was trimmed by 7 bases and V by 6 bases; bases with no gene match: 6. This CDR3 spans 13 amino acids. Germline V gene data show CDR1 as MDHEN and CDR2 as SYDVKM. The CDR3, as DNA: TGTGCCAGCAGGGGGACAGTAAGGAACACCATATATTTT. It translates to CASRGTVRNTIYF.